Below are 27 T cell receptor beta chains sequenced from a single sample in a study of early T cells in non-severe SARS-CoV-2 infection. TCRdb called the 5' RACE reads again in MiXCR, with one record for every CDR3 protein. In the table there are some 66,000 distinct CDR3 sequences, approximately 9.1% of which are singletons. Input material: whole blood. These receptors originate from an adult who was a healthcare worker with PCR-confirmed SARS-CoV-2 infection or an uninfected control (not recorded which).

The rearrangement joins TRBV4-1 to TRBJ2-7, with D perhaps given as TRBD1 or TRBD2 (5 bases each). Germline CDR1 MGHRA, CDR2 YSYEKL. Trimming removed 1 base from V and 7 bases from J, with 20 bases in between. CDR3 length: 16 residues. In DNA form, the CDR3 reads TGCGCCAGCAGCCAAGTTGGCCGGGCCTTTGGGGGTGAGCAGTACTTC. Translation: CASSQVGRAFGGEQYF.

This clonotype was counted ten times or more. The chain links TRBV29-1 to TRBJ1-1; TRBD1 matches at 7 bases. The CDR3 spans 16 residues. Germline V lookup: CDR1 SQVTM, CDR2 ANQGSEA. V shed 7 bases and J 1 base; nucleotides not matched to a gene: 15. The CDR3: CSAIDPPGQKNTEAFF. Here the CDR3 DNA reads TGCAGCGCCATTGATCCGCCGGGACAGAAGAACACTGAAGCTTTCTTT.

Many counts were recorded for this clonotype. V usage is TRBV5-1 and J usage is TRBJ2-3; D is perhaps TRBD1 (5 bases). The V gene's germline CDR1 is SGHRS and CDR2 YFSETQ. This CDR3 has 15 amino acids. The V and J ends lost 0 bases and 4 bases respectively, with 12 bases between them. This CDR3 reads CASSLVQGLADTQYF. CDR3 in DNA: TGCGCCAGCAGCTTGGTTCAGGGCTTAGCAGATACGCAGTATTTT.

This clonotype was picked up many times. The CDR3 sequence is CASSLTQGATEAFF. In DNA form, the CDR3 reads TGTGCCAGCAGCTTAACGCAGGGTGCTACTGAAGCTTTCTTT. The chain is built from TRBV7-3 and TRBJ1-1; D is possibly TRBD1 (5 bases). V was clipped by 0 bases and J by 5 bases, with 10 bases between them. The CDR3 covers 14 residues. The V gene's germline CDR1 is SGHTA and CDR2 FQGTGA.

This clonotype was recorded at least ten times. The V call is TRBV20-1, the J call TRBJ2-3, with 15 bases lining up with TRBD2. Germline CDR1 is DFQATT and CDR2 is SNEGSKA (reference sequence). V shed 6 bases, J shed 3 bases, and the junction held 10 bases outside the gene matches. The CDR3 loop spans 17 amino acids. This CDR3 is CSATPGLAGGGTDTQYF. CDR3 bases: TGCAGTGCCACGCCGGGACTAGCGGGAGGCGGGACAGATACGCAGTATTTT.

The V and J genes are TRBV20-1 and TRBJ1-5, with 8 bases fitting TRBD1. The length of the CDR3 is 13 residues. Germline V gene lookup returns CDR1 DFQATT and CDR2 SNEGSKA (reference sequence). Germline trimming cut 6 bases from V and 5 bases from J; bases unmatched to any gene: 6. CDR3 sequence reads: CSALDRAYQPQHF. CDR3 nucleotides: TGCAGTGCCCTGGACAGGGCCTATCAGCCCCAGCATTTT.

A few counts support this clonotype. V usage is TRBV29-1 and J usage is TRBJ2-7; D may be TRBD1 (5 bases). The germline V gene encodes CDR1 SQVTM and CDR2 ANQGSEA. The CDR3 runs 12 residues. V was clipped by 4 bases and J by 1 base, with 8 bases between them. This chain's CDR3 is CSVGTPSYEQYF. The CDR3 coding sequence is TGCAGCGTTGGGACACCTTCCTACGAGCAGTACTTC.

This clonotype was counted a few times. The chain links TRBV18 to TRBJ2-2; possibly TRBD2 for D (5 bases). CDR1 is KGHSH and CDR2 is LQKENI in the germline V gene. This CDR3 spans 15 amino acids. Trimming removed 0 bases at V and 5 bases at J, with 10 bases between. This CDR3 is CASSPPGERTGELFF. The CDR3 region has the DNA TGTGCCAGCTCACCACCGGGAGAAAGGACCGGGGAGCTGTTTTTT.

This clonotype has ten or more counts. The rearrangement links TRBV20-1 to TRBJ2-3, with 9 bases that match TRBD2. CDR3 length: 16 residues. The V gene end was trimmed by 0 bases and the J gene end by 5 bases; junction bases not matched to a gene: 9. Germline CDR1 reads DFQATT; CDR2 reads SNEGSKA (reference sequence). CDR3 DNA sequence: TGCAGTGCTAGAGATGTTGCGGGAGGGCCTGGAGATACGCAGTATTTT. It codes for CSARDVAGGPGDTQYF.

This clonotype was seen a few times. V is TRBV6-4 and J is TRBJ2-1, with D unresolved. CDR3 length: 14 residues. V lost 0 bases and J lost 12, with 15 bases in between. Germline values: CDR1 MRHNA, CDR2 SNTAGT. The CDR3 nucleotides are TGTGCCAGCAGTGACTCGCCGGCTTCGATGCGGCAGTTCTTC. This codes for CASSDSPASMRQFF.

This clonotype was counted between two and nine times. The V and J genes are TRBV7-2 and TRBJ2-7; no firm D call. CDR1 is SGHTA and CDR2 is FQGNSA in the germline V gene. The CDR3 has 12 residues. V lost 5 bases, J lost 5 bases, and 10 bases lay in between. CDR3: CASSPHDNEQYF. In DNA form, the CDR3 reads TGTGCCAGCAGCCCTCACGACAACGAGCAGTACTTC.

The chain combines TRBV4-2 with TRBJ2-5, with 8 bases matching TRBD2. The germline CDR1 and CDR2 sequences are LGHNA and YNFKEQ. V was clipped by 1 base and J by 0 bases; unmatched bases: 1. The CDR3 runs 15 residues. CDR3: CASSQGAGDQETQYF. The CDR3 coding sequence is TGTGCCAGCAGCCAAGGAGCGGGAGACCAAGAGACCCAGTACTTC.

This clonotype occurred many times. CDR3 sequence (DNA): TGTGCCACCAGTGACGTCAATCAGCCCCAGCATTTT. Its translation: CATSDVNQPQHF. The V call is TRBV24-1, the J call TRBJ1-5; D ambiguous. The CDR3 is 12 residues long. V lost 4 bases to trimming and J lost 3 bases, with 3 bases between them. In germline, CDR1 is KGHDR, CDR2 SFDVKD.

The table lists this clonotype with a few counts. The V gene is TRBV21-1, the J gene TRBJ2-6; TRBD2 is the table's D call, not checked against the DNA. TRBV21-1 is an annotated pseudogene. CDR3 size: 19 residues. This CDR3 is CASSPRQEGPGSGANVLTF. The CDR3 region has the DNA TGTGCCAGCAGCCCAAGGCAGGAAGGGCCCGGCTCTGGGGCCAACGTCCTGACTTTC.

Only a few counts were recorded for this clonotype. The rearrangement links TRBV7-8 to TRBJ2-7, with D possibly TRBD1 on 6 matching bases. The germline gives CDR1 SGHVS, CDR2 FQNEAQ. V was pared by 0 bases and J by 7 bases, with 16 bases between. The CDR3 totals 15 residues. In DNA, the CDR3 is TGTGCCAGCAGCTTAGCCTTACAGGGTACGGGGGAGCAGTACTTC. This sequence encodes CASSLALQGTGEQYF.

The chain employs TRBV29-1 and TRBJ1-2; 7 bases fit TRBD1. The CDR3 extends over 13 amino acids. Germline V gene data show CDR1 as SQVTM and CDR2 as ANQGSEA. V lost 7 bases, J lost 2 bases, and 7 bases stayed unmatched. The CDR3 loop reads CSAIIQGNYGYTF. Written as DNA, the CDR3 is TGCAGCGCTATAATACAGGGGAACTATGGCTACACCTTC.

The sample holds a few counts of this clonotype. The genes are TRBV12-3 or TRBV12-4 and TRBJ2-5; D call uncertain. CDR3 length: 12 amino acids. Trimming removed 3 bases from V and 5 bases from J, with 7 bases in between. The CDR3 is CASSLVEETQYF. CDR3 nucleotide sequence: TGTGCCAGCAGTTTGGTGGAGGAGACCCAGTACTTC.

This clonotype was observed many times. This rearrangement joins TRBV29-1 to TRBJ2-1, with TRBD2 identical over 13 bases. The V gene end was trimmed by 5 bases and the J gene end by 6 bases; junction bases not matched to a gene: 1. Germline CDR1 is SQVTM and CDR2 is ANQGSEA. The CDR3 contains 13 residues. CDR3 region: CSVRTSGSNEQFF. Written as DNA, the CDR3 is TGCAGCGTTAGGACTAGCGGGAGCAATGAGCAGTTCTTC.

CDR3 bases: TGCAGTGCTACCGGACAGGGCCCGAACACCGGGGAGCTGTTTTTT. Its translation is CSATGQGPNTGELFF. The chain carries TRBV20-1 and TRBJ2-2, with 8 positions matching TRBD1. Germline CDR1 and CDR2: DFQATT and SNEGSKA (reference sequence). V shed 4 bases, J shed 0 bases, and the junction held 4 bases outside the gene matches. The CDR3 is 15 residues long.

This clonotype showed up many times. This rearrangement joins TRBV15 to TRBJ1-1; TRBD1 is a possible D gene (5 bases). The CDR3 sequence is 14 residues long. The V gene lost 3 bases and the J gene lost 1 base, with 9 bases spanning the gap. Per the germline V gene, CDR1 is LNHNV and CDR2 is YYDKDF (reference sequence). CDR3 protein: CATSRGVGNTEAFF. As DNA, the CDR3 is TGTGCCACCAGCAGGGGGGTCGGGAACACTGAAGCTTTCTTT.

This clonotype was counted between two and nine times. The V gene is TRBV7-2, the J gene TRBJ2-5; D gene ambiguous. Trimming cost V 1 base and J 5 bases, with 8 bases left between them. From germline, CDR1 is SGHTA and CDR2 FQGNSA. The CDR3 covers 13 residues. The CDR3 spells CASSLVFAETQYF. The CDR3, as DNA: TGTGCCAGCAGCTTAGTCTTCGCGGAGACCCAGTACTTC.

The chain joins TRBV24-1 to TRBJ2-2; D may be TRBD2 (7 bases). The CDR3 spans 17 residues. The V gene lost 3 bases and the J gene lost 6 bases, with 19 bases spanning the gap. Germline V gene sequence: CDR1 KGHDR, CDR2 SFDVKD. CDR3 sequence: CATSDGGPRTSAGELFF. CDR3 sequence (DNA): TGTGCCACCAGTGATGGGGGGCCAAGAACTAGCGCCGGGGAGCTGTTTTTT.

This chain links TRBV5-1 with TRBJ2-1, with D unclear. Germline V lookup: CDR1 SGHRS, CDR2 YFSETQ. The length of the CDR3 is 14 residues. V dropped 7 bases and J dropped 2 bases, with 13 bases sitting between them. The CDR3 is CASRVNEPYNEQFF. The CDR3 DNA is TGCGCCAGCCGGGTTAACGAACCCTACAATGAGCAGTTCTTC.

This clonotype has only a few counts. This chain connects TRBV29-1 to TRBJ2-1, with D unclear. CDR3 length: 13 amino acids. V lost 2 bases to trimming and J lost 5 bases, with 10 bases between them. In germline, CDR1 is SQVTM, CDR2 ANQGSEA. Written as DNA, the CDR3 is TGCAGCGTTGAAAGGACCCGGGACAATGAGCAGTTCTTC. Amino acids: CSVERTRDNEQFF.

This clonotype has a handful of counts. The chain couples TRBV12-3 or TRBV12-4 to TRBJ2-3, with TRBD1 identical over 9 bases. This CDR3 contains 14 residues. V was pared by 5 bases and J by 2 bases, with 2 bases of the junction left unmatched. The CDR3 reads CASSRQGDTDTQYF. The CDR3 region has the DNA TGTGCCAGCAGTAGACAGGGGGACACAGATACGCAGTATTTT.

The gene calls are TRBV5-1 and TRBJ1-4; D is ambiguous. This CDR3 is 15 amino acids long. The germline V and J ends were trimmed by 1 base and 4 bases, with 11 bases remaining between them. Looked up from germline, CDR1 is SGHRS and CDR2 is YFSETQ. CDR3 in DNA: TGCGCCAGCAGCTTGTCTCCGGCCTATAATGAAAAACTGTTTTTT. Translated, it gives CASSLSPAYNEKLFF.

A few counts support this clonotype. The rearrangement joins TRBV20-1 to TRBJ1-2; D is undetermined. The CDR3 has 11 residues. CDR1 and CDR2 from the germline V gene are DFQATT and SNEGSKA (reference sequence). Trimming stripped 6 bases from V and 4 bases from J, with 9 bases between. CDR3 nucleotide sequence: TGCAGTGCGAAAAGTAGCTATGGCTACACCTTC. It is translated as CSAKSSYGYTF.